A single T cell receptor (beta chain) is shown here with its context. Antigen: not known. This specimen comes from a study of graft-versus-host responses after intestinal transplantation. The CDR3 has 17 amino acids. With V trimmed by 6 bases and J by 2 bases, 12 bases remained unmatched. Germline V gives CDR1 MNHEY, CDR2 SMNVEV (reference sequence). Measured with immunoSEQ multiplex PCR; TCRdb has only the in-frame clones, and not every one. Here the sample spans over 70,000 clones, 85% to 95% being singletons. Sequences were derived from unstimulated CD8+ T cells sorted from spleen or lymph node cells, sampled before intestinal transplant. The rearrangement joins TRBV27 to TRBJ1-4, with 7 bases that match TRBD1. The TCR sequence derives from a human donor who received an intestinal transplant. As DNA, the CDR3 is TGTGCCAGCAGCAGGAGACAGGGAAACCCGACTAATGAAAAACTGTTTTTT. This codes for CASSRRQGNPTNEKLFF.